A single sample gave rise to the 21 T cell receptor beta chains below, sequenced in a study of T cell responses to AZD1222 COVID-19 vaccine. Repertoires were generated with immunoSEQ multiplex PCR, while TCRdb's copy carries only in-frame clones and drops some. The table includes 150,000 to 180,000 clones, roughly nine tenths detected once. The sequencing used peripheral blood, collected on day 0 of MenACWY control vaccination. These receptors originate from an adult in good health.

This clone has only one observation. The V call is TRBV7-2, the J call TRBJ2-2; D is uncertain. V shed 2 bases and J shed 8 bases, with 9 bases lying between them. Germline V gene lookup returns CDR1 SGHTA and CDR2 FQGNSA. The CDR3 extends over 13 amino acids. The CDR3 protein is CASSLRDEGELFF. CDR3 bases: TGTGCCAGCAGCTTAAGGGATGAGGGGGAGCTGTTTTTT.

V and J are TRBV29-1 and TRBJ1-1; D ambiguous. Germline V lookup: CDR1 SQVTM, CDR2 ANQGSEA. Trimming removed 4 bases from V and 7 bases from J, with 7 bases in between. The CDR3 is made up of 10 amino acids. The CDR3 region has the DNA TGCAGCGTTGTACAGCTTGAAGCTTTCTTT. Protein sequence: CSVVQLEAFF.

V is TRBV7-8 and J is TRBJ2-1, with no clear D. The CDR3 length is 16 residues. From germline, CDR1 is SGHVS and CDR2 FQNEAQ. The V and J ends lost 3 bases and 10 bases respectively, with 22 bases between them. CDR3 coding DNA: TGTGCCAGCAGCTTTTTCCTGGGTACGTTACAAGGCGAGCAGTTCTTC. The encoded protein is CASSFFLGTLQGEQFF.

The rearrangement uses TRBV15 and TRBJ2-7; D is unclear. With 0 bases removed from V and 5 bases from J, the gap between germline ends came to 8 bases. The CDR3 sequence is 13 residues long. CDR1 is LNHNV, CDR2 YYDKDF, per germline (reference sequence). The CDR3 is CATSRDLWDEQYV. The CDR3 nucleotides are TGTGCCACCAGCAGAGATCTCTGGGACGAGCAGTACGTC.

The V call is TRBV2, the J call TRBJ2-1; D not resolved. This CDR3 has 15 amino acids. Per germline, CDR1 SNHLY and CDR2 FYNNEI. V lost 3 bases and J 6 bases, leaving 15 bases between the germline ends. CDR3 in amino acids: CASSDPGPAPNEQFF. The CDR3 nucleotides read TGTGCCAGCAGTGATCCCGGTCCCGCCCCCAATGAGCAGTTCTTC.

This clone was counted once. The chain has TRBV3-1 (or the pseudogene TRBV3-2) and TRBJ2-1; tentative D call: TRBD1 (8 bases). Germline V gene data show CDR1 as LGHDT and CDR2 as YNNKEL (reference sequence). The CDR3 loop spans 15 amino acids. Between the trimmed V and J ends, which lost 2 bases and 7 bases, there was a span of 15 bases. CDR3 amino acids: CASSQLGQGGNEQFF. For the CDR3, the DNA is TGTGCCAGCAGCCAACTCGGACAGGGAGGGAATGAGCAGTTCTTC.

The chain uses TRBV5-4 and TRBJ1-4, with D perhaps matching TRBD1 (5 bases). This CDR3 comprises 13 residues. Germline CDR1 is SGHNT and CDR2 is YYREEE (reference sequence). With 0 bases removed from V and 8 bases from J, the gap between germline ends came to 8 bases. CDR3 in DNA: TGTGCCAGCAGCTTGGGGCAGGGCGAAAAACTGTTTTTT. Translating it yields CASSLGQGEKLFF.

This clone was counted once. The rearrangement uses TRBV5-1 and TRBJ2-1, with 10 nucleotides matching TRBD2. The CDR3 has 16 residues. CDR1 and CDR2 (germline): SGHRS, YFSETQ. The V gene end was trimmed by 2 bases and the J gene end by 7 bases; junction bases not matched to a gene: 9. CDR3 sequence: CASSLSLAGAPNEQFF. CDR3 nucleotides: TGCGCCAGCAGCTTATCGCTAGCGGGGGCCCCAAATGAGCAGTTCTTC. The full variable domain, with the rest looked up from reference TRBV5-1 and TRBJ2-1, is KAGVTQTPRYLIKTRGQQVTLSCSPISGHRSVSWYQQTPGQGLQFLFEYFSETQRNKGNFPGRFSGRQFSNSRSEMNVSTLELGDSALYLCASSLSLAGAPNEQFFGPGTRLTVL.

The chain employs TRBV4-1 and TRBJ1-1; 7 nucleotides match TRBD1. Germline V gene sequence: CDR1 MGHRA, CDR2 YSYEKL. Trimming cost V 1 base and J 0 bases; bases outside gene matches: 2. The CDR3 extends over 15 amino acids. As DNA, the CDR3 is TGCGCCAGCAGCCAAGTTAGGGGGCTGAACACTGAAGCTTTCTTT. This gives the protein CASSQVRGLNTEAFF.

This chain uses TRBV10-3 with TRBJ2-7; maybe TRBD1 (6 bases). Trimming stripped 3 bases from V and 9 bases from J, with 12 bases between. The CDR3 totals 12 residues. Germline V CDR1 and CDR2: ENHRY, SYGVKD. This CDR3 is CAISENRDRQYF. In DNA, the CDR3 is TGTGCCATCAGTGAAAACAGGGATAGGCAGTACTTC.

The chain has TRBV27 and TRBJ1-4; 7 nucleotides agree with TRBD1. The CDR3 runs to 16 residues. The germline gives CDR1 MNHEY, CDR2 SMNVEV (reference sequence). V lost 3 bases, J lost 3 bases, and 7 bases stayed unmatched. CDR3 sequence: CASSFGKGAPNEKLFF. In nucleotides, the CDR3 is TGTGCCAGCAGTTTTGGAAAGGGGGCACCTAATGAAAAACTGTTTTTT.

V usage is TRBV10-3 and J usage is TRBJ2-1, with TRBD2 matching 10 bases. The CDR3 has 13 residues. From germline, CDR1 is ENHRY and CDR2 SYGVKD. Germline trimming cut 10 bases from V and 3 bases from J; bases unmatched to any gene: 3. The CDR3 sequence: CATLAGDYNEQFF. The CDR3 nucleotides are TGTGCCACGCTAGCGGGAGACTACAATGAGCAGTTCTTC.

This clone was detected ten times or more. The rearrangement joins TRBV19 to TRBJ1-6; a weak D match, TRBD1 (6 bases). Looked up from germline, CDR1 is LNHDA and CDR2 is SQIVND (reference sequence). CDR3 length equals 15 residues. V lost 2 bases to trimming and J lost 4 bases, with 9 bases between them. The CDR3 sequence: CASSISGAYNSPLHF. The CDR3, as DNA: TGTGCCAGTAGTATATCAGGGGCGTATAATTCACCCCTCCACTTT.

This clone was seen a few times. This chain joins TRBV28 and TRBJ1-1; D remains unclear. Trimming took off 6 bases at V and 9 bases at J, with 11 bases between the two ends. CDR3 length: 11 amino acids. Germline CDR1 reads MDHEN; CDR2 reads SYDVKM. The CDR3 sequence is CASRGKPQAFF. DNA for the CDR3: TGTGCCAGCAGAGGAAAGCCGCAAGCTTTCTTT.

The chain carries TRBV25-1 and TRBJ1-5; 12 positions agree with TRBD1. Germline V gene lookup returns CDR1 MGHDK and CDR2 SYGVNS. Unmatched junction bases numbered 9, after V lost 8 bases and J lost 4 bases. The CDR3 has 16 amino acids. The CDR3 here is CASGGQGALRNQPQHF. CDR3 DNA: TGTGCCAGCGGGGGACAGGGGGCTTTACGGAATCAGCCCCAGCATTTT.

The V and J genes are TRBV28 and TRBJ2-3; 7 nucleotides align to TRBD1. This CDR3 has 13 amino acids. Germline CDR1 MDHEN, CDR2 SYDVKM. With V trimmed by 8 bases and J by 1 base, 3 bases remained unmatched. The CDR3 nucleotides are TGTGCCAGCCGGGACAGCCGCACAGATACGCAGTATTTT. It is translated as CASRDSRTDTQYF.

The rearrangement links TRBV6-5 to TRBJ2-7; 9 bases line up with TRBD2. After removal of 5 bases from V and 7 bases from J, the junction contained 9 bases not matched to a gene. The CDR3 sequence is 14 residues long. Per germline, CDR1 MNHEY and CDR2 SVGAGI. In DNA form, the CDR3 reads TGTGCCAGCAGTCGGCTAGCGGGACCTGGGGAGCAGTACGTC. This codes for CASSRLAGPGEQYV.

V usage is TRBV19 and J usage is TRBJ1-3; 11 nucleotides agree with TRBD1. Germline CDR1 reads LNHDA; CDR2 reads SQIVND (reference sequence). This CDR3 is 18 amino acids long. Germline trimming cut 3 bases from V and 4 bases from J; bases unmatched to any gene: 11. CDR3 DNA: TGTGCCAGTAGTATCAGTCCCGGGACAGGGGGAAGAGGAAACACCATATATTTT. Translating gives CASSISPGTGGRGNTIYF.

The gene calls are TRBV9 and TRBJ1-6; perhaps TRBD1 as D (5 bases). The CDR3 extends over 14 amino acids. From germline, CDR1 is SGDLS and CDR2 YYNGEE. V was pared by 3 bases and J by 6 bases, with 10 bases between. DNA of the CDR3: TGTGCCAGCAGCGCTGGGAGGGGTAATTCACCCCTCCACTTT. It encodes CASSAGRGNSPLHF.

The chain carries TRBV28 and TRBJ2-7; 8 nucleotides agree with TRBD1. V shed 1 base and J 7 bases; nucleotides not matched to a gene: 12. Germline CDR1 is MDHEN and CDR2 is SYDVKM. The CDR3 has 16 residues. The CDR3: CASSLSAGGLTREQYV. For the CDR3, the DNA is TGTGCCAGCAGTTTATCAGCAGGGGGCTTAACTCGGGAGCAGTACGTC.

The chain links TRBV28 to TRBJ1-6; no clear D. The germline V and J ends were trimmed by 8 bases and 9 bases, with 14 bases remaining between them. This CDR3 has 13 amino acids. Germline V gives CDR1 MDHEN, CDR2 SYDVKM. This chain's CDR3 is CASHLLWGSPLHF. In nucleotides, the CDR3 is TGTGCCAGCCATCTCCTGTGGGGTTCACCCCTCCACTTT.